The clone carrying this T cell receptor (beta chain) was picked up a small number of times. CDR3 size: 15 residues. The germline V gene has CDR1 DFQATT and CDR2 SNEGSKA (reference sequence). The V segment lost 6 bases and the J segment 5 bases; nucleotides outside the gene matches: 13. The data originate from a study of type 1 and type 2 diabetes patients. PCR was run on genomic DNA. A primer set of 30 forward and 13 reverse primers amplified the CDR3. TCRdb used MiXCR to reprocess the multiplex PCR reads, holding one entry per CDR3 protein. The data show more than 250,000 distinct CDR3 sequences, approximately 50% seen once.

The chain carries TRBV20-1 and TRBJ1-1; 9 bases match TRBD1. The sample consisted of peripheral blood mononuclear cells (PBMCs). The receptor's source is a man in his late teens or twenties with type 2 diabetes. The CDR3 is CSARPGQGPWTEAFF. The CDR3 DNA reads TGCAGTGCCCGGCCGGGACAGGGTCCTTGGACTGAAGCTTTCTTT.